This T cell receptor beta chain was sequenced in a study of PD-1 blockade in classical Hodgkin lymphoma. The V gene's germline CDR1 is SGHRS and CDR2 YFSETQ. The CDR3 has 15 amino acids. Trimming at V came to 4 bases and at J to 8 bases, leaving 13 bases not matched to a gene. Assay: immunoSEQ multiplex PCR; the TCRdb copy retains only in-frame clones and omits some. The sample holds 25,000 to 30,000 clones, approximately 80% seen once. Study outcomes and limitations: Factors driving the repertoire differences, possibly disease activity or prior therapy, remain undefined. In CD4+ cells, TCR diversity went up significantly by C4D1, but in CD8+ cells it did not. Among the patients, those starting nivolumab under 1 year after ASCT were excluded.

With respect to this clone: Its antigen is currently unknown.

This sample's time point: cycle 4 day 1 (C4D1), after more than 5 weeks of nivolumab. All the patients suffered relapse after autologous stem cell transplantation, and brentuximab vedotin exposure differed. Isolation of CD4+ T cells from thawed PBMCs was performed by magnetic negative selection. The study recorded best responses of complete response, partial response or progressive disease. Sequences were derived from CD4+ T cells from blood, sampled before the fourth cycle of nivolumab. This receptor was obtained from a human donor with classical Hodgkin lymphoma. This chain joins TRBV5-1 and TRBJ1-1, with TRBD1 matching over 8 bases. The CDR3 sequence is CASSPRSGQGEEAFF. As DNA, the CDR3 is TGCGCCAGCAGCCCCCGCTCCGGACAGGGCGAAGAAGCTTTCTTT.